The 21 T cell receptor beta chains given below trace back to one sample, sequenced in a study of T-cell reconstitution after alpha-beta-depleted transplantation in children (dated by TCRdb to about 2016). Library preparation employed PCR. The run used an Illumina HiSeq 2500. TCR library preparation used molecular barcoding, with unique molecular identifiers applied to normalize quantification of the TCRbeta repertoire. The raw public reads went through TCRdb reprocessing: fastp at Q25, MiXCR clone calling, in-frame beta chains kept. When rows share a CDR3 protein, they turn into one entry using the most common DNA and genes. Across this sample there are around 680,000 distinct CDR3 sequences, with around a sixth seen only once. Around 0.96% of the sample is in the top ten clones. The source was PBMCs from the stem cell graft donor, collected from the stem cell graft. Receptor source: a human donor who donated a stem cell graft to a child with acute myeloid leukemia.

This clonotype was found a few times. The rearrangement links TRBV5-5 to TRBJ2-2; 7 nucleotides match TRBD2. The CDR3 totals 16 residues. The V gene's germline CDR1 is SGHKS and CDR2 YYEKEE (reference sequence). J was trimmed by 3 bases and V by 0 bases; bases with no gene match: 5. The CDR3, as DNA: TGTGCCAGCAGCTTGGAATGGGACTATCACACCGGGGAGCTGTTTTTT. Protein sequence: CASSLEWDYHTGELFF.

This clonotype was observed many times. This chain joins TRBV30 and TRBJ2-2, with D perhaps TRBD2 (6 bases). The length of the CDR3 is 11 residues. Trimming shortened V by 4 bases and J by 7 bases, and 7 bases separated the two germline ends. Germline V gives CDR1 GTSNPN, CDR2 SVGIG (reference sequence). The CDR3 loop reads CAWTGSGELFF. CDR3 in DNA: TGTGCCTGGACCGGGAGCGGGGAGCTGTTTTTT.

CDR3 protein: CAIRRSRQGNGTDTQYF. CDR3 nucleotides: TGTGCCATCAGGCGTTCAAGACAGGGCAACGGGACAGATACGCAGTATTTT. V gene TRBV10-3 combines with J gene TRBJ2-3; 7 bases map to TRBD1. The CDR3 extends over 17 amino acids. The J segment lost 3 bases and the V segment lost 6 bases, leaving 15 bases of the junction unmatched. Looked up from germline, CDR1 is ENHRY and CDR2 is SYGVKD.

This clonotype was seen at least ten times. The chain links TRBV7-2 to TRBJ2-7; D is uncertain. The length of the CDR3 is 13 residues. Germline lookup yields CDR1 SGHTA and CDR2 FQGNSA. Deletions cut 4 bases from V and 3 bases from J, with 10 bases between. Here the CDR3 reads CASSSSDRYEQYF. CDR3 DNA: TGTGCCAGCAGCTCCTCGGACCGCTACGAGCAGTACTTC.

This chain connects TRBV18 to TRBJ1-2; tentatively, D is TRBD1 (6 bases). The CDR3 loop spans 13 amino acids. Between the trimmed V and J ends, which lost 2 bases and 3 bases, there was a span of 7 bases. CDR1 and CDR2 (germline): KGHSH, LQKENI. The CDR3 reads CASSPEGDYGYTF. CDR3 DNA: TGTGCCAGCTCACCAGAGGGGGACTATGGCTACACCTTC.

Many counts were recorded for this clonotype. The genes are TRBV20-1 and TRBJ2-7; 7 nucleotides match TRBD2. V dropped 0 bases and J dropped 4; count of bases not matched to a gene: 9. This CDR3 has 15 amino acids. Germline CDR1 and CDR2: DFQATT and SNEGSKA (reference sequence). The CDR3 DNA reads TGCAGTGCTAGAGATCTCACGGGGGGAATTTACGAGCAGTACTTC. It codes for CSARDLTGGIYEQYF.

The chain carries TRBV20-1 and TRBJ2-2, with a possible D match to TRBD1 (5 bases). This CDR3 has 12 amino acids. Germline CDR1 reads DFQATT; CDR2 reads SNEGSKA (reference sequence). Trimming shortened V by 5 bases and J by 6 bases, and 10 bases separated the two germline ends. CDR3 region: CSAGAGAGELFF. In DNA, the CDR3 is TGCAGTGCTGGGGCCGGCGCCGGGGAGCTGTTTTTT.

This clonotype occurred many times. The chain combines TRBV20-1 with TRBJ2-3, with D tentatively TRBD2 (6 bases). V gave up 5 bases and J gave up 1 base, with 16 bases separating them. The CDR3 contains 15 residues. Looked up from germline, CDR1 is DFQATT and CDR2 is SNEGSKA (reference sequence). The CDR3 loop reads CSAPRGGVGTDTQYF. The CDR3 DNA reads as TGCAGTGCTCCCAGAGGCGGGGTAGGCACAGATACGCAGTATTTT.

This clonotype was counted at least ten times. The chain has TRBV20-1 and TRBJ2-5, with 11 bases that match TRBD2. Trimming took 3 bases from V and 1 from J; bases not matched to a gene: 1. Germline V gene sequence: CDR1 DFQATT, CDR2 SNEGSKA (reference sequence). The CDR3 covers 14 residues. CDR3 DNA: TGCAGTGCTAGGACTAGCGGGGCCCAAGAGACCCAGTACTTC. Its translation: CSARTSGAQETQYF.

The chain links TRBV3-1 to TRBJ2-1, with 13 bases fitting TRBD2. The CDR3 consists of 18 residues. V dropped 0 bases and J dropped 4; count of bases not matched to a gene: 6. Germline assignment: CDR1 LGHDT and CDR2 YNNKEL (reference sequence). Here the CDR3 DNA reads TGTGCCAGCAGCCAAGAGGCGACTAGCGGGGGGACGTACAATGAGCAGTTCTTC. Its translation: CASSQEATSGGTYNEQFF.

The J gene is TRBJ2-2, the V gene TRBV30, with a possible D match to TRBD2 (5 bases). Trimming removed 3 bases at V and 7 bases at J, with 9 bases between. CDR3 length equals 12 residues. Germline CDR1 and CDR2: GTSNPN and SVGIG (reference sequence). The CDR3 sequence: CAWRVAGGELFF. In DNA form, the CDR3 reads TGTGCCTGGAGAGTTGCGGGCGGGGAGCTGTTTTTT. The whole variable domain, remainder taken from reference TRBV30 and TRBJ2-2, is SQTIHQWPATLVQPVGSPLSLECTVEGTSNPNLYWYRQAAGRGLQLLFYSVGIGQISSEVPQNLSASRPQDRQFILSSKKLLLSDSGFYLCAWRVAGGELFFGEGSRLTVL.

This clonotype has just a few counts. The CDR3 DNA is TGCAGTGCTGGGCAGGGGGCGAAGACCCAGTACTTC. Protein: CSAGQGAKTQYF. The chain is built from TRBV20-1 and TRBJ2-5, with TRBD1 matching 8 bases. CDR3 length: 12 residues. Germline values: CDR1 DFQATT, CDR2 SNEGSKA (reference sequence). V lost 5 bases and J lost 6; bases outside the gene matches: 5.

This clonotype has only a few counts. The CDR3: CSAREDPRGGYGYTF. CDR3 coding DNA: TGCAGTGCGAGGGAGGACCCCAGAGGGGGATATGGCTACACCTTC. This chain links TRBV20-1 with TRBJ1-2; perhaps TRBD1 as D (6 bases). V shed 6 bases and J shed 5 bases, with 22 bases lying between them. Germline CDR1 reads DFQATT; CDR2 reads SNEGSKA (reference sequence). The CDR3 runs to 15 residues.

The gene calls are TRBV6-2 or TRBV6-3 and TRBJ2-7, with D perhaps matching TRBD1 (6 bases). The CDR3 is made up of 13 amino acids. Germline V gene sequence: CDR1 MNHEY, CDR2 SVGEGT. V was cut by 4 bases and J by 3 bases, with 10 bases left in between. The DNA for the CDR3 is TGTGCCAGCAGTTCTGGGACACACTACGAGCAGTACGTC. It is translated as CASSSGTHYEQYV.

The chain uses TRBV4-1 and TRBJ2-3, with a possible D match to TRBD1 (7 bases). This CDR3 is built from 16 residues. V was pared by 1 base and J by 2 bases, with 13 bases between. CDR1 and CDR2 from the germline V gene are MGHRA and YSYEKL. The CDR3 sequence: CASSQGGGGITDTQYF. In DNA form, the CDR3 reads TGCGCCAGCAGCCAAGGAGGAGGGGGCATCACAGATACGCAGTATTTT.

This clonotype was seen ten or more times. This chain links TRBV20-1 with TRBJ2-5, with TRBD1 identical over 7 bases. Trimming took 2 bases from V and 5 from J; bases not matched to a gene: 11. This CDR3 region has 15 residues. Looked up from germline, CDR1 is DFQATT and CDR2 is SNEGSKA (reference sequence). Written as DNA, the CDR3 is TGCAGTGCTAGACCCTTTCGACAGGGTGTGGAGACCCAGTACTTC. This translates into CSARPFRQGVETQYF.

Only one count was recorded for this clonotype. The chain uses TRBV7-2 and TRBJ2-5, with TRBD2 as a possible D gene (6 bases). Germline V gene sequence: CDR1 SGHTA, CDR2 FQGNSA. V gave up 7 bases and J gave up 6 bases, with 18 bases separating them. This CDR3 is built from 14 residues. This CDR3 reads CASTGVNGGKTQYF. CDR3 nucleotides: TGTGCCAGCACCGGAGTGAACGGGGGAAAGACCCAGTACTTC.

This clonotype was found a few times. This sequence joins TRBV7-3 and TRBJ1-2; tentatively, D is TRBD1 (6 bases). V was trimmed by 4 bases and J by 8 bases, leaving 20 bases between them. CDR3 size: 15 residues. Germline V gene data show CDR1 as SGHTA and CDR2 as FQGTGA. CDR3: CASSSEGHLLAGYTF. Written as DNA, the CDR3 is TGTGCCAGCAGCTCCGAGGGACACCTACTTGCGGGCTACACCTTC.

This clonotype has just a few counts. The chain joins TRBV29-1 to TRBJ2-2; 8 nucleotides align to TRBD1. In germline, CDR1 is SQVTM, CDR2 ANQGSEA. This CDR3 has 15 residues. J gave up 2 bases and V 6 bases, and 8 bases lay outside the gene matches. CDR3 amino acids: CSVLLTGDNTGELFF. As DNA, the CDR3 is TGCAGCGTCTTATTGACAGGGGACAACACCGGGGAGCTGTTTTTT.

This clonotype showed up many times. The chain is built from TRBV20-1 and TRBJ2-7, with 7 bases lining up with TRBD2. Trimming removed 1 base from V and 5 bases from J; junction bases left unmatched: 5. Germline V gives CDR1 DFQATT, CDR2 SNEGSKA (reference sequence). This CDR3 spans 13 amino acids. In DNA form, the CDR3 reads TGCAGTGCTAGAGGGTGGGCGGGGGACGAGCAGTACTTC. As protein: CSARGWAGDEQYF.

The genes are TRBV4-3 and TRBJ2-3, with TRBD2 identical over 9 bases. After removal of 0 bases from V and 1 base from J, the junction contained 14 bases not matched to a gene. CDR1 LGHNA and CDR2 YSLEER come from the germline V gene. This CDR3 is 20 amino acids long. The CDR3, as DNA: TGCGCCAGCAGCCAAGATAAAAGTTGGGGCGGGGGGGCTGGCACAGATACGCAGTATTTT. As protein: CASSQDKSWGGGAGTDTQYF.